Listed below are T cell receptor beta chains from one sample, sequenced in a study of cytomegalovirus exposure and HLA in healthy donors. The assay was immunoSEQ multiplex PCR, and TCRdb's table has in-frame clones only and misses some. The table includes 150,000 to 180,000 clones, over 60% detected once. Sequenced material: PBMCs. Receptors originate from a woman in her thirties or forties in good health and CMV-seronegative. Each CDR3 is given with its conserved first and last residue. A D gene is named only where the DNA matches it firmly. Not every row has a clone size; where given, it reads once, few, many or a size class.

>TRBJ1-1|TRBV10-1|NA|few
CASRIQGCDEGTEAFF
TGCGCCAGCAGAATTCAGGGGTGTGACGAAGGCACTGAAGCTTTCTTT
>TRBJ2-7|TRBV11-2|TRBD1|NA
CASSFRTGGYEQYF
TGTGCCAGCAGCTTTCGGACAGGGGGCTACGAGCAGTACTTC
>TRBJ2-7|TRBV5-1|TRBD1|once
CASSLTGSEQYF
TGCGCCAGCAGCCTGACAGGGAGCGAGCAGTACTTC
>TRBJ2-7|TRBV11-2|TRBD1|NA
CASTTGTNYEQYF
TGTGCCAGCACGACAGGGACCAACTACGAGCAGTACTTC
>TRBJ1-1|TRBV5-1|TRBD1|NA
CASSLAGLGTGVLGTEAFF
TGCGCCAGCAGCTTGGCCGGTCTAGGGACAGGGGTTTTAGGAACTGAAGCTTTCTTT
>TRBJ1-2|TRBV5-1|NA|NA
CASSLGGAADGYTF
TGCGCCAGCAGCTTGGGCGGAGCCGCGGATGGCTACACCTTC
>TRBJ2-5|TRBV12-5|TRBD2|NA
CASGLGPGLGEETQYF
TGTGCTAGTGGTTTGGGACCGGGACTAGGAGAGGAGACCCAGTACTTC
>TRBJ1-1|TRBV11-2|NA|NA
CASSQSQGLNTEAFF
TGTGCCAGCAGCCAGAGTCAGGGGCTGAACACTGAAGCTTTCTTT
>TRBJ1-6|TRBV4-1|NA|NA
CASSRRGVSPLHF
TGCGCCAGCAGCCGACGGGGGGTCTCACCCCTCCACTTT
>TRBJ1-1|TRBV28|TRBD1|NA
CASYTGGAHTEAFF
TGTGCCAGCTATACAGGGGGCGCCCACACTGAAGCTTTCTTT
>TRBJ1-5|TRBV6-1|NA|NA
CASMEVRNQPQHF
TGTGCCAGCATGGAGGTCAGAAATCAGCCCCAGCATTTT
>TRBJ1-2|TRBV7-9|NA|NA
CASSLGREEGYTF
TGTGCCAGCAGCTTAGGCAGGGAGGAGGGCTACACCTTC
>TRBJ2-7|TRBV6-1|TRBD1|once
CASSEGTGGSYEQYF
TGTGCCAGCAGTGAGGGGACAGGGGGATCCTACGAGCAGTACTTC
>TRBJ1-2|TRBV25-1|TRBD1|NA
CASSESGTGDGYTF
TGTGCCAGCAGTGAATCCGGGACAGGGGATGGCTACACCTTC
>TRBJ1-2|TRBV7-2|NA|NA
CASSLDNRVRHGYTF
TGTGCCAGCAGCTTAGATAACAGGGTGAGGCATGGCTACACCTTC
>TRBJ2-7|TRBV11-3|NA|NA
CASSFEGGSYEQYF
TGTGCCAGCAGCTTCGAGGGAGGCTCCTACGAGCAGTACTTC
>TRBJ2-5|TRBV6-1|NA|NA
CASSEGQGAGVETQYF
TGTGCCAGCAGTGAGGGGCAGGGGGCGGGAGTAGAGACCCAGTACTTC
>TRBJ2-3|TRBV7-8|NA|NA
CASSSGQGDTQYF
TGTGCCAGCAGCTCTGGCCAGGGAGATACGCAGTATTTT
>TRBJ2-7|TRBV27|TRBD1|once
CARSTGGSPYEQYF
TGTGCCAGATCAACAGGGGGCTCCCCCTACGAGCAGTACTTC
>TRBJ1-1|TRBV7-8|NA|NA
CASSFGGNTEAFF
TGTGCCAGCAGCTTCGGCGGGAACACTGAAGCTTTCTTT
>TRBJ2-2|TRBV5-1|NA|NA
CASSYNLAPGELFF
TGCGCCAGCAGCTACAACCTAGCCCCCGGGGAGCTGTTTTTT
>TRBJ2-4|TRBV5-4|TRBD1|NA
CASSMGQGGAKNIQYF
TGTGCCAGCAGCATGGGACAGGGGGGAGCCAAAAACATTCAGTACTTC
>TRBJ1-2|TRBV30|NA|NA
CAWSPYEGDWGGIGYTF
TGTGCCTGGAGTCCTTACGAGGGTGATTGGGGAGGTATAGGCTACACCTTC
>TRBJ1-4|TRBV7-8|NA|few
CASSLVLITGLTNEKLFF
TGTGCCAGCAGCTTAGTTCTCATTACCGGGTTGACTAATGAAAAACTGTTTTTT
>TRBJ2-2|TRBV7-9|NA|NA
CASSPGPLHRGRAAGELFF
TGTGCCAGCAGCCCAGGCCCCCTACACAGGGGGAGGGCTGCCGGGGAGCTGTTTTTT
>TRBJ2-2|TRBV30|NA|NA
CAWSGDPSERAGELFF
TGTGCCTGGAGTGGTGATCCAAGTGAGAGGGCCGGGGAGCTGTTTTTT
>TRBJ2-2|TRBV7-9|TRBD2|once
CASSTGTSGRTYTGELFF
TGTGCCAGCAGCACAGGGACTAGCGGGAGGACTTACACCGGGGAGCTGTTTTTT
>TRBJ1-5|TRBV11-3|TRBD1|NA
CASSLAPGQRYSNQPQHF
TGTGCCAGCAGCTTGGCCCCGGGACAGAGATATAGCAATCAGCCCCAGCATTTT
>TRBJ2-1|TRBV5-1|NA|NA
CASSLDSYNEQFF
TGCGCCAGCAGCTTGGACAGCTACAATGAGCAGTTCTTC
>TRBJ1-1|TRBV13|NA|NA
CASSLPSTGSAFF
TGTGCCAGCAGCCTACCTTCAACCGGTTCAGCTTTCTTT
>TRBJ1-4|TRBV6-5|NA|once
CASSYDGRAALEKLFF
TGTGCCAGCAGTTACGATGGCAGGGCAGCTTTGGAAAAACTGTTTTTT
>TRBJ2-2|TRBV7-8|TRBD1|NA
CASSFGTGGSGELFF
TGTGCCAGCAGCTTCGGGACAGGGGGCTCGGGGGAGCTGTTTTTT
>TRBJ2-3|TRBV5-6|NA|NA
CASSLVFPVWSGSTDTQYF
TGTGCCAGCAGCTTGGTCTTTCCCGTGTGGAGCGGAAGCACAGATACGCAGTATTTT
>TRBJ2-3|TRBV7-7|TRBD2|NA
CASSSGLAGVDTQYF
TGTGCTAGCAGCTCTGGACTAGCGGGAGTAGATACGCAGTATTTT